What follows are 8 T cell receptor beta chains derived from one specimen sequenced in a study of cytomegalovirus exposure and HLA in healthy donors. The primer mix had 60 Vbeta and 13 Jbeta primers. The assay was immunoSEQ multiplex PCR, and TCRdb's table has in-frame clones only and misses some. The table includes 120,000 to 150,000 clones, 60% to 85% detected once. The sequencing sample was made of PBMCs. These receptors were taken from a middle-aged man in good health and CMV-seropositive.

The CDR3 reads CASSYLPSGSQEQYF. The CDR3 nucleotides are TGTGCCAGCAGTTACCTGCCTAGCGGGAGTCAGGAGCAGTACTTC. This rearrangement joins TRBV6-5 to TRBJ2-7; TRBD2 agrees at 10 bases. Germline CDR1 reads MNHEY; CDR2 reads SVGAGI. CDR3 length: 15 residues. The V gene end was trimmed by 2 bases and the J gene end by 7 bases; junction bases not matched to a gene: 8.

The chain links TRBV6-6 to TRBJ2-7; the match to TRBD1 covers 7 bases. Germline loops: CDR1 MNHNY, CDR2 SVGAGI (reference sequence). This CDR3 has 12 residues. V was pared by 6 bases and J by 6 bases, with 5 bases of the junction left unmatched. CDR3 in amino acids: CASSHTGAEQYF. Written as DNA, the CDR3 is TGTGCCAGCAGCCATACAGGGGCCGAGCAGTACTTC.

CDR3 bases: TGTGCCAGCAGTTACGGGACAGGCAGACAAGAGACCCAGTACTTC. Amino acid sequence: CASSYGTGRQETQYF. This chain connects TRBV6-5 to TRBJ2-5; 8 bases are shared with TRBD1. V dropped 2 bases and J dropped 2; count of bases not matched to a gene: 4. The CDR3 loop spans 15 amino acids. CDR1 and CDR2 (germline): MNHEY, SVGAGI.

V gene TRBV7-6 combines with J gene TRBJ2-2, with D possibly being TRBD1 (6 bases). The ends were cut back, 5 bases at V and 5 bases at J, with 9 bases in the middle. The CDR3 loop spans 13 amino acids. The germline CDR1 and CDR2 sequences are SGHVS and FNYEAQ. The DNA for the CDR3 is TGTGCCAGCAGCCCAGGGGAAACCGGGGAGCTGTTTTTT. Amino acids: CASSPGETGELFF.

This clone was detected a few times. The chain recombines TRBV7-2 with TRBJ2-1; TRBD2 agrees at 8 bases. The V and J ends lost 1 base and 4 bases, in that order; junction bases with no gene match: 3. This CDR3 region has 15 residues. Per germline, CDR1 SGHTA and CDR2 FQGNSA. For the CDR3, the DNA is TGTGCCAGCAGCTTAGTTGCGGGAGGTTACAATGAGCAGTTCTTC. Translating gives CASSLVAGGYNEQFF.

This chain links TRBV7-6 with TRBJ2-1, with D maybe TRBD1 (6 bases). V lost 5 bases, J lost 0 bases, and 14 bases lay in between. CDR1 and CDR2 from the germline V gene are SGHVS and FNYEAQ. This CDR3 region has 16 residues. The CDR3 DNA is TGTGCCAGCAGCCTGGGGGCGGCCGGCTCCTACAATGAGCAGTTCTTC. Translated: CASSLGAAGSYNEQFF.

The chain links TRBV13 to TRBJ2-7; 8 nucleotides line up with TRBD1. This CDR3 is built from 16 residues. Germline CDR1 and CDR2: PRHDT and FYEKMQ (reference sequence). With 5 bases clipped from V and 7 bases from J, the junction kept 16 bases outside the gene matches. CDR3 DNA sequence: TGTGCCAGCAGCCAAAGACCCGGGACAGGCTTGGGTGAGCAGTACTTC. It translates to CASSQRPGTGLGEQYF.

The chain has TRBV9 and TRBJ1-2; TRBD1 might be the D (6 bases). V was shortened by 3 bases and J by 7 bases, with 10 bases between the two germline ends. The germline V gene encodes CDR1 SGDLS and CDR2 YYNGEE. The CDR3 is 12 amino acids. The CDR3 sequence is CASSAGRGGYTF. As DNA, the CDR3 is TGTGCCAGCAGCGCCGGCAGGGGTGGCTACACCTTC.